This TCR beta chain was identified during a study of cytomegalovirus exposure and HLA in healthy donors. Overall study findings and caveats: TRBV6-2, TRBV6-3 and some other V segments were excluded as indistinguishable. An Asian-associated ancestry cluster reportedly showed fewer N-insertions than the approximately 630-donor mean in a later analysis. Some TCR beta chains (around 160 of them) were listed as cytomegalovirus-associated.

PCR amplification relied on 60 Vbeta primers (plus 13 Jbeta primers). Methods used by the authors: Per a later analysis, the number of unique TCR beta chains was about 80 million, of which around 10 million were shared. Profiling relied on immunoSEQ multiplex PCR, and the TCRdb table lists in-frame clones only, not all of them. That table supplies the V and J calls and clone size; D and trimming were determined from the DNA. The sample includes around 200,000 clones, more than 60% seen only once; the top ten take about 2.9%. The CDR3 consists of 15 residues. The V gene's germline CDR1 is MDHEN and CDR2 SYDVKM. V was trimmed by 6 bases and J by 6 bases, leaving 20 bases between them. Note on this clone: Its antigen is still unknown.

The gene calls are TRBV28 and TRBJ2-5, with a weak D call TRBD2 (6 bases). Sequenced: PBMCs. This sequence was found in a female donor in good health and CMV-seronegative. CDR3 region: CASSPNLGRLQTQYF. CDR3 bases: TGTGCCAGCAGCCCTAACCTGGGGAGGCTGCAGACCCAGTACTTC.